What follows are 26 T cell receptor beta chains derived from one specimen sequenced in a study of vaccination effects on CD4 cells after COVID-19. These receptors have no known antigen. Libraries were prepared by immunoSEQ multiplex PCR; TCRdb keeps only in-frame clonotypes and omits some of them. The data hold 25,000 or so clones, with roughly 73% observed a single time. Viral peptide pools were used in the ViraFEST assay to expand antigen-specific CD4+ T cells, and sequencing came afterward. Cultured cells yielded isolated CD4+ T cells after around 10 days. Nucleocapsid antibodies stayed negative before and after vaccination, showing no earlier SARS-CoV-2 infection. Sequenced material: CD4+ T cells from PBMCs cultured with HCoV-NL63 spike peptides, taken before COVID-19 vaccination. The receptor set was obtained from a human donor who received a COVID-19 vaccine.

The CDR3: CASSQDGGGGETQYF. The CDR3 nucleotides read TGCGCCAGCAGCCAAGATGGGGGGGGTGGAGAGACCCAGTACTTC. V usage is TRBV4-3 and J usage is TRBJ2-5; 7 bases align to TRBD2. This CDR3 has 15 residues. The germline V gene has CDR1 LGHNA and CDR2 YSLEER. Losses at the gene ends were 0 bases for V and 4 bases for J; bases not matched to a gene: 5.

This clone was observed a few times. J is TRBJ1-2 and V is TRBV7-9; D remains unclear. Per germline, CDR1 SEHNR and CDR2 FQNEAQ (reference sequence). The CDR3 is 16 residues long. Trimming removed 6 bases at V and 3 bases at J, with 20 bases between. The CDR3 sequence is CASRPGINFEDYGYTF. The CDR3 DNA follows: TGTGCCAGCAGACCCGGGATCAATTTCGAGGACTATGGCTACACCTTC. The entire variable domain, with the rest obtained from reference TRBV7-9 and TRBJ1-2, is as follows: DTGVSQNPRHKITKRGQNVTFRCDPISEHNRLYWYRQTLGQGPEFLTYFQNEAQLEKSRLLSDRFSAERPKGSFSTLEIQRTEQGDSAMYLCASRPGINFEDYGYTFGSGTRLTVV.

This clone was seen only once. The rearrangement links TRBV10-3 to TRBJ1-1; D is unclear. Germline-derived CDR1 and CDR2 are ENHRY and SYGVKD. V gave up 9 bases and J gave up 3 bases, with 11 bases separating them. The CDR3 contains 12 residues. The CDR3 is CAIRTDDTEAFF. The CDR3 bases are TGTGCCATACGGACGGACGACACTGAAGCTTTCTTT.

This chain connects TRBV2 to TRBJ2-1; D tentatively fits TRBD1 or TRBD2 (6 bases each). Trimming pared 3 bases from V and 4 bases from J, leaving 13 bases between. CDR3 length: 15 amino acids. Germline lookup yields CDR1 SNHLY and CDR2 FYNNEI. The CDR3 spells CASSDGGGPYNEQFF. The CDR3 nucleotides read TGTGCCAGCAGTGATGGTGGGGGGCCATACAATGAGCAGTTCTTC.

This rearrangement joins TRBV5-4 to TRBJ1-1, with D possibly TRBD1 on 5 matching bases. Germline loops: CDR1 SGHNT, CDR2 YYREEE (reference sequence). The CDR3 runs 13 residues. Trimming took 3 bases from V and 4 from J, leaving 10 bases between them. The CDR3 is CASSWFGGTEAFF. DNA for the CDR3: TGTGCCAGCAGCTGGTTTGGGGGCACTGAAGCTTTCTTT.

The chain carries TRBV14 and TRBJ2-1, with TRBD2 as a possible D gene (5 bases). From germline, CDR1 is SGHDN and CDR2 FVKESK. CDR3 length equals 12 residues. Trimming took off 1 base at V and 12 bases at J, with 10 bases between the two ends. CDR3 DNA: TGTGCCAGCAGCCAAGCTGGACTTGTGCAGTTCTTC. It translates to CASSQAGLVQFF.

The rearrangement uses TRBV12-5 and TRBJ1-6, with D possibly being TRBD1 (5 bases). Germline V lookup: CDR1 LGHNT, CDR2 FRNRAP. The V and J ends lost 11 bases and 10 bases respectively, with 18 bases between them. The CDR3 length is 13 residues. Here the CDR3 DNA reads TGTGCTGGATCTCCGGGACTTGGGTCACCCCTCCACTTT. It encodes CAGSPGLGSPLHF. The entire variable domain, with the rest obtained from reference TRBV12-5 and TRBJ1-6, is as follows: DARVTQTPRHKVTEMGQEVTMRCQPILGHNTVFWYRQTMMQGLELLAYFRNRAPLDDSGMPKDRFSAEMPDATLATLKIQPSEPRDSAVYFCAGSPGLGSPLHFGNGTRLTVT.

This chain uses TRBV18 with TRBJ1-5; 7 bases match TRBD1. This CDR3 has 15 residues. With V trimmed by 3 bases and J by 6 bases, 8 bases remained unmatched. CDR1 and CDR2 from the germline V gene are KGHSH and LQKENI. CDR3 in amino acids: CASSPRQGPSQPQHF. The CDR3 coding sequence is TGTGCCAGCTCACCCAGACAGGGACCAAGTCAGCCCCAGCATTTT.

The V gene is TRBV9, the J gene TRBJ2-1; unclear D gene. Trimming took off 2 bases at V and 0 bases at J, with 9 bases between the two ends. Germline CDR1 is SGDLS and CDR2 is YYNGEE. This CDR3 has 15 residues. In nucleotides, the CDR3 is TGTGCCAGCAGCGTGACACTTAGCTCCTACAATGAGCAGTTCTTC. Translation: CASSVTLSSYNEQFF.

This chain connects TRBV5-8 to TRBJ1-2, with D maybe TRBD1 (6 bases). V dropped 0 bases and J dropped 6 bases, with 18 bases sitting between them. The germline V gene has CDR1 SGHTS and CDR2 YDEGEE. This CDR3 has 16 residues. As DNA, the CDR3 is TGTGCCAGCAGCTTGGGCCCGCGGGGGCTGGTGAATGGCTACACCTTC. It is translated as CASSLGPRGLVNGYTF.

The CDR3 here is CASSLPPGKVNYGYTF. In nucleotides, the CDR3 is TGTGCCAGCAGCTTACCCCCAGGGAAGGTGAACTATGGCTACACCTTC. This sequence joins TRBV7-2 and TRBJ1-2; TRBD1 is a possible D gene (5 bases). Trimming stripped 2 bases from V and 2 bases from J, with 15 bases between. CDR1 is SGHTA and CDR2 is FQGNSA in the germline V gene. The CDR3 length is 16 residues.

The J gene is TRBJ2-2, the V gene TRBV7-8, with D possibly TRBD1 on 5 matching bases. The CDR3 is 18 amino acids. The ends were cut back, 2 bases at V and 5 bases at J, with 21 bases in the middle. Germline loops: CDR1 SGHVS, CDR2 FQNEAQ. CDR3: CASSLKGLDMSKTGELFF. The CDR3 bases are TGTGCCAGCAGCTTAAAAGGCCTGGACATGTCAAAAACCGGGGAGCTGTTTTTT.

V and J are TRBV2 and TRBJ2-7; 10 positions agree with TRBD2. The V gene end was trimmed by 4 bases and the J gene end by 6 bases; junction bases not matched to a gene: 6. Per germline, CDR1 SNHLY and CDR2 FYNNEI. This CDR3 has 14 residues. The CDR3 region is CASSVLAGYAEQYF. CDR3 nucleotides: TGTGCCAGCAGTGTACTAGCGGGGTACGCCGAGCAGTACTTC.

CDR3 in DNA: TGTGCCAGCAGCCAGGGCCCGGGTGGGGAGCAGTACTTC. This gives the protein CASSQGPGGEQYF. The V gene is TRBV4-2, the J gene TRBJ2-7, with D uncertain. In germline, CDR1 is LGHNA, CDR2 YNFKEQ. V was shortened by 3 bases and J by 7 bases, with 13 bases between the two germline ends. The CDR3 consists of 13 residues.

J is TRBJ1-3 and V is TRBV6-4; 8 bases line up with TRBD1. The length of the CDR3 is 15 residues. From germline, CDR1 is MRHNA and CDR2 SNTAGT. Trimming at V came to 5 bases and at J to 4 bases, leaving 7 bases not matched to a gene. The CDR3 coding sequence is TGTGCCAGCAGTAAGGGACAGGTATCAGGAAACACCATATATTTT. Translated: CASSKGQVSGNTIYF.

J is TRBJ1-5 and V is TRBV28; D gene unclear. Germline V gives CDR1 MDHEN, CDR2 SYDVKM. The CDR3 is made up of 15 amino acids. With 7 bases removed from V and 4 bases from J, the gap between germline ends came to 17 bases. The CDR3 spells CASIKNPDKNQPQHF. In DNA form, the CDR3 reads TGTGCCAGCATTAAGAACCCAGACAAGAATCAGCCCCAGCATTTT.

This clone was detected only a few times. V and J are TRBV5-6 and TRBJ2-3; D call uncertain. The CDR3 totals 13 residues. From germline, CDR1 is SGHDT and CDR2 YYEEEE. The V end lost 3 bases, the J end lost 0 bases, and 5 bases lay between the germline ends. The CDR3, as DNA: TGTGCCAGCAGCTCGGGCAGCACAGATACGCAGTATTTT. Amino acid sequence: CASSSGSTDTQYF.

This sequence joins TRBV4-1 and TRBJ2-1; 8 bases align to TRBD2. Germline CDR1 is MGHRA and CDR2 is YSYEKL. The CDR3 is made up of 13 amino acids. Losses at the gene ends were 3 bases for V and 7 bases for J; bases not matched to a gene: 2. The CDR3: CASSQGLGNEQFF. CDR3 DNA: TGCGCCAGCAGCCAGGGACTAGGAAATGAGCAGTTCTTC.

This clone has a single count. The genes are TRBV27 and TRBJ2-5; D is ambiguous. CDR1 MNHEY and CDR2 SMNVEV come from the germline V gene (reference sequence). The CDR3 has 13 residues. The V and J ends lost 6 bases and 1 base respectively, with 9 bases between them. The CDR3 is CASRTWVQETQYF. The CDR3 nucleotides are TGTGCCAGCAGAACCTGGGTCCAAGAGACCCAGTACTTC.

This clone was counted a few times. This chain links TRBV4-2 with TRBJ1-5; TRBD1 agrees at 8 bases. The germline gives CDR1 LGHNA, CDR2 YNFKEQ. This CDR3 region has 15 residues. Losses at the gene ends were 2 bases for V and 9 bases for J; bases not matched to a gene: 9. CDR3 in DNA: TGTGCCAGCAGCCAAATGGACAGGGCCGTCACGCCCCAGCATTTT. It is translated as CASSQMDRAVTPQHF.

This sequence joins TRBV30 and TRBJ1-2; unclear D gene. There are 13 residues in the CDR3. V was shortened by 1 base and J by 4 bases, with 10 bases between the two germline ends. Germline V gives CDR1 GTSNPN, CDR2 SVGIG (reference sequence). CDR3 coding DNA: TGTGCCTGGAGTGGGTTTCGGGGCTATGGCTACACCTTC. The encoded protein is CAWSGFRGYGYTF.

The chain is built from TRBV7-2 and TRBJ2-7, with TRBD2 as a possible D gene (5 bases). Trimming stripped 5 bases from V and 0 bases from J, with 20 bases between. CDR3 size: 17 residues. In germline, CDR1 is SGHTA, CDR2 FQGNSA. The CDR3 loop reads CASSRPVSGSISYEQYF. The CDR3 bases are TGTGCCAGCAGCAGACCTGTCAGCGGATCAATCTCCTACGAGCAGTACTTC. Full variable domain (remainder filled in from reference TRBV7-2 and TRBJ2-7): GAGVSQSPSNKVTEKGKDVELRCDPISGHTALYWYRQSLGQGLEFLIYFQGNSAPDKSGLPSDRFSAERTGGSVSTLTIQRTQQEDSAVYLCASSRPVSGSISYEQYFGPGTRLTVT.

CDR3 region: CASSPQGFETEAFF. The CDR3 DNA reads TGTGCCAGCAGTCCACAGGGATTTGAGACTGAAGCTTTCTTT. The rearrangement joins TRBV6-2 or TRBV6-3 to TRBJ1-1; D is possibly TRBD1 (6 bases). V was shortened by 5 bases and J by 5 bases, with 15 bases between the two germline ends. The CDR3 has 14 residues. Germline values: CDR1 MNHEY, CDR2 SVGEGT.

This clone has just a few counts. The V and J genes are TRBV6-6 and TRBJ1-5; D is ambiguous. Trimming shortened V by 2 bases and J by 3 bases, and 11 bases separated the two germline ends. The CDR3 consists of 15 residues. The germline V gene has CDR1 MNHNY and CDR2 SVGAGI (reference sequence). In DNA, the CDR3 is TGTGCCAGCAGTTACGTGTGGACCTACAATCAGCCCCAGCATTTT. Encoded protein: CASSYVWTYNQPQHF.

This chain connects TRBV7-9 to TRBJ2-1, with D tentatively TRBD1 (5 bases). Trimming cost V 5 bases and J 5 bases, with 16 bases left between them. This CDR3 has 15 amino acids. Germline V gives CDR1 SEHNR, CDR2 FQNEAQ (reference sequence). CDR3 in amino acids: CASSPRAKLHNEQFF. The CDR3 DNA sequence: TGTGCCAGCAGCCCCAGGGCCAAATTACACAATGAGCAGTTCTTC. The variable domain in full, completed from reference TRBV7-9 and TRBJ2-1, reads DTGVSQNPRHKITKRGQNVTFRCDPISEHNRLYWYRQTLGQGPEFLTYFQNEAQLEKSRLLSDRFSAERPKGSFSTLEIQRTEQGDSAMYLCASSPRAKLHNEQFFGPGTRLTVL.

This clone has a handful of counts. The chain is built from TRBV5-1 and TRBJ2-2, with TRBD2 matching 8 bases. Trimming cost V 2 bases and J 6 bases; bases outside gene matches: 6. Germline V gene data show CDR1 as SGHRS and CDR2 as YFSETQ. This CDR3 is built from 15 residues. CDR3 in DNA: TGCGCCAGCAGCTTACGGGGGGGCCCCCCCGGGGAGCTGTTTTTT. Translation: CASSLRGGPPGELFF.